The sequence of this TCR beta chain was determined in a study of OX40 agonist ivuxolimab in advanced cancers. Findings of the study overall: The mean number of expanded clones was higher in CD8+ T cells than in CD4+.

With respect to this clone: No antigen is known for it.

TCRdb's table, derived via immunoSEQ multiplex PCR, lists solely in-frame clones and lacks some. In the table there are around 66,000 clones, about 86% of which are singletons. This sample comprised CD4+ or CD8+ T cells sorted from blood, obtained in a trial of the OX40 agonist ivuxolimab. The origin of this receptor is an adult with an advanced solid tumor such as melanoma, head and neck, liver or kidney cancer.

Written as DNA, the CDR3 is TGTGCCAGCAGTTCTCCTACGTTACAGGGAACCGGGGAGCTGTTTTTT. This encodes CASSSPTLQGTGELFF. The chain has TRBV6-5 and TRBJ2-2; D might be TRBD1 (6 bases). The V end lost 4 bases, the J end lost 5 bases, and 17 bases lay between the germline ends. Germline V gene data show CDR1 as MNHEY and CDR2 as SVGAGI. This CDR3 spans 16 amino acids.